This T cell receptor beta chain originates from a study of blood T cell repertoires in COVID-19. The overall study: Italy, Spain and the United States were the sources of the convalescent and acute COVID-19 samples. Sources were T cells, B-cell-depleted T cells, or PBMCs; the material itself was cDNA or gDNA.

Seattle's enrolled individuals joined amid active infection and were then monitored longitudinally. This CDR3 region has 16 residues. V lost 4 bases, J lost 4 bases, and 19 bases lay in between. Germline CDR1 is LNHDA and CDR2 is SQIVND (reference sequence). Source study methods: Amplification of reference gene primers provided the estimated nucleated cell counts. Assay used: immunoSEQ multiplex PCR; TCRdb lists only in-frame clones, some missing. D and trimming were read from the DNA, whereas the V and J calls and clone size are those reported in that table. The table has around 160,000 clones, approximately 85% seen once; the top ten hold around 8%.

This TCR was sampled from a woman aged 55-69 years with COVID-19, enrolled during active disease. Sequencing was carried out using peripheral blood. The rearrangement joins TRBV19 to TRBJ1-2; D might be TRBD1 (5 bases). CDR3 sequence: CASSKHPKGLGYGYTF. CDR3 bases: TGTGCCAGTAGTAAACACCCCAAGGGACTAGGCTATGGCTACACCTTC.